This T cell receptor beta chain was recovered during a study of CD8 T cells in Susac syndrome. Broader study findings: Susac syndrome CD4+ T cell repertoires showed no clonal expansion.

Trimming at V came to 4 bases and at J to 3 bases, leaving 6 bases not matched to a gene. Germline values: CDR1 SQVTM, CDR2 ANQGSEA. This CDR3 is 13 amino acids long. It was with random hexamers that about 0.45 to 1 ug RNA was reverse transcribed. Across 54 Vbeta and 13 Jbeta, TCR beta CDR3 was amplified with immunoSEQ multiplex PCR. From the immunoSEQ multiplex PCR reads, TCRdb called clonotypes with MiXCR, one entry per CDR3 protein. The sample contains about 140,000 distinct CDR3 sequences, more than 90% of which appear only once. Comment on this clonotype: The antigen is undetermined.

The patients with Susac syndrome satisfied recently defined diagnostic criteria for either definite or probable disease. The source is a human donor with Susac syndrome. The chain is built from TRBV29-1 and TRBJ2-7, with 7 bases aligning to TRBD1. The specimen sequenced was CD4+ T cells from PBMCs. The CDR3 sequence is CSVGGTVVYEQYF. The CDR3 DNA is TGCAGCGTTGGTGGGACAGTTGTCTACGAGCAGTACTTC.